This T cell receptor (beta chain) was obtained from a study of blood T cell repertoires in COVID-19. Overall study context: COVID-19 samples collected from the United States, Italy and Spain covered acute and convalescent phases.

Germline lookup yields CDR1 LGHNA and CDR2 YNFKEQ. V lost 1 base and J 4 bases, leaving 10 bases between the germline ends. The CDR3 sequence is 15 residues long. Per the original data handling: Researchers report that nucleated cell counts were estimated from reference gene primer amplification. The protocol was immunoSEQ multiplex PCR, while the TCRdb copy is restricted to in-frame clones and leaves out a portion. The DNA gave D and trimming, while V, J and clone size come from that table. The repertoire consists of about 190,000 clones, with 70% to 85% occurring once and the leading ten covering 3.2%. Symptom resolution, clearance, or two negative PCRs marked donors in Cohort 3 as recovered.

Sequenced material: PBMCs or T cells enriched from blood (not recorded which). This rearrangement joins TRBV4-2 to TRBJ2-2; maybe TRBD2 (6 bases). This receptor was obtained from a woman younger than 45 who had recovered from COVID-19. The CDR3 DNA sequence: TGTGCCAGCAGCCAAGCGGGGGTTGGCACCGGGGAGCTGTTTTTT. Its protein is CASSQAGVGTGELFF.